This T cell receptor (beta chain) was identified in a study of cytomegalovirus exposure and HLA in healthy donors. The PCR employed 60 Vbeta primers together with 13 Jbeta primers. Generated by immunoSEQ multiplex PCR, the TCRdb table keeps only in-frame clones and is missing some. This table holds approximately 120,000 clones. V was pared by 3 bases and J by 4 bases, with 12 bases between. The CDR3 is 14 amino acids. Germline V gene sequence: CDR1 MNHEY, CDR2 SMNVEV (reference sequence). The V and J genes are TRBV27 and TRBJ1-1; weak D call: TRBD1 (5 bases). Sequencing was performed on PBMCs. The source of this sequence is a man aged 35 to 55 in good health and CMV-seronegative. CDR3 residues: CASSFQGSGTEAFF. CDR3 nucleotide sequence: TGTGCCAGCAGTTTCCAGGGATCAGGCACTGAAGCTTTCTTT.